A single T cell receptor beta chain is shown here with its context. Original data processing: The assay estimated nucleated cells by amplifying reference gene primers. Profiled with immunoSEQ multiplex PCR; TCRdb holds only in-frame clones, not every one. The V and J calls and clone size come from that table; D and trimming were worked out from the DNA. The sample carries 250,000 or so clones, 80% to 90% recorded once. The source of the sample is a study of blood T cell repertoires in COVID-19. Germline lookup yields CDR1 SGHAT and CDR2 FQNNGV. The CDR3 is made up of 15 amino acids. With V trimmed by 6 bases and J by 4 bases, 10 bases remained unmatched. Recruitment covered some 25 US areas and drew participants whose ages spanned roughly 18 to 89 years.

Sequenced input: PBMCs or T cells enriched from blood (not recorded which). The chain carries TRBV11-2 and TRBJ1-1, with 8 bases matching TRBD1. The origin of this receptor is a woman aged 50 to 65 who had been exposed to COVID-19. The CDR3 bases are TGTGCCAGCAGGATGGTCAGGGGGCGAGGCACTGAAGCTTTCTTT. Its protein product is CASRMVRGRGTEAFF.